A selection of T cell receptor beta chains follows, all from one sample in a study of STAT5B mutations in CD4+ large granular lymphocyte leukemia. Produced via immunoSEQ multiplex PCR; TCRdb's table is partial and in-frame only. The sample yields over 35,000 clones, approximately 84% seen once. The sequenced material came from CD4+ T cells from blood buffy coats. All receptors come from a human donor in good health. The CDR3 runs from the conserved cysteine through the conserved F or W. A D gene is named only where the DNA matches it firmly. Clone size is stated in some rows and not others, as once, few, many or a class when expanded.

J gene	clone size	D gene	V gene	CDR3 DNA	CDR3 protein
TRBJ2-1	.	.	TRBV6-5	TGTGCCAGCAGTTACAGGGGGGGTAAAAATGAGCAGTTCTTC	CASSYRGGKNEQFF
TRBJ1-5	.	.	TRBV9	TGTGCCAGCAGCGTATATCCGATACCCCGGGGTGAGGCGGCGAGCAATCAGCCCCAGCATTTT	CASSVYPIPRGEAASNQPQHF
TRBJ2-2	.	TRBD2	TRBV9	TGTGCCAGCAGCGTAGGAGGGACTAGCGTCGCCACCGGGGGGCTGTTTTTT	CASSVGGTSVATGGLFF
TRBJ1-4	.	.	TRBV2	TGTGCCAGCAGGGAGAGCGGGATTTTTAATGAAAAACTGTTTTTT	CASRESGIFNEKLFF
TRBJ2-7	.	.	TRBV12-1	TGTGCCAGCAGCTTTTGGGTGGGTGCCACTCAATGGCAGTACTTC	CASSFWVGATQWQYF
TRBJ2-1	.	TRBD2	TRBV11-3	TGTGCCAGCAGCTTAGGACTAGCGGGAGGGAGGGACAATGAGCAGTTCTTC	CASSLGLAGGRDNEQFF
TRBJ1-1	.	.	TRBV21-1	TGTGCCAGCAGCAAATGGTCACATGAAGCTTTCTTT	CASSKWSHEAFF
TRBJ1-2	.	.	TRBV11-2	TGTGCCAGCAGCTTCATAATCCAGGATCCCACTGGCTACACCTTC	CASSFIIQDPTGYTF
TRBJ1-2	.	.	TRBV19	TGTGCCAGTAGTGCCCCCGCGGACAGTAACTATGGCTACGCCTTC	CASSAPADSNYGYAF
TRBJ1-5	.	.	TRBV30	TGTGCCTGGAGTGTACTAGGGTTTGAGAGTCAGCCCCAGCATTTT	CAWSVLGFESQPQHF
TRBJ1-2	.	.	TRBV6-5	TGTGCCAGCAGTTACGATGGCAGCGGGGGCTATGGCTACACCTTC	CASSYDGSGGYGYTF
TRBJ1-3	.	.	TRBV28	TGTGCCAGCAGCTTGACTCGCTCTGGAAACACCATATATTTT	CASSLTRSGNTIYF
TRBJ2-2	.	.	TRBV6-5	TGTGCCAGCAGTTACCGGGGGGAGCTGTTTTTT	CASSYRGELFF
TRBJ2-7	few	.	TRBV28	TGTGCCAGCAACACCCAAGGGGGGGGATACGAGCAGTACTTC	CASNTQGGGYEQYF
TRBJ2-1	few	.	TRBV30	TGTGCCTGGAGTGGGGGGGAAACTTACAATGAGCAGTTCTTC	CAWSGGETYNEQFF
TRBJ1-5	.	.	TRBV27	TGTGCCAGCAGTCTACAGGGTAGTGGGGTTAACAATCAGCCCCAGCATTTT	CASSLQGSGVNNQPQHF
TRBJ2-1	.	.	TRBV30	TGTGCCTGGAGTTCCTGGGTTCGACCACTTTCCCTAAATGAGCAGTTCTTC	CAWSSWVRPLSLNEQFF
TRBJ1-1	.	.	TRBV7-9	TGTGCCAGCAGCTTAAGAGGGGGGCAGGGCCGAGTGAACACTGAAGCTTTCTTT	CASSLRGGQGRVNTEAFF
TRBJ1-5	.	.	TRBV4-3	TGCGCCAGCAGCCAAGATCAGCGGGACGGATGGTTCAGAACCCAGCATTTT	CASSQDQRDGWFRTQHF
TRBJ1-1	.	TRBD1	TRBV5-1	TGCGCCAGCAGCTTGGCACAGGGGGCGACCACTGAAGCTTTCTTT	CASSLAQGATTEAFF
TRBJ1-5	.	.	TRBV10-3	TGTGCCATCAGTGCAGGGGTAGGTCAGCCCCAGCATTTT	CAISAGVGQPQHF
TRBJ2-7	.	.	TRBV5-1	TGCGCCAGCAGCCCCCAAACGGGATTTGGCTACGAGCAGTACTTC	CASSPQTGFGYEQYF
TRBJ2-3	.	TRBD2	TRBV11-2	TGTGCCAGCAGCCCAGGACTAGTGGTGAGGACAGATACGCAGTATTTT	CASSPGLVVRTDTQYF
TRBJ1-1	.	TRBD1	TRBV7-2	TGTGCCAGCAGCCCACCGACAGGGCTTGTAACTGAAGCTTTCTTT	CASSPPTGLVTEAFF
TRBJ2-7	.	TRBD2	TRBV30	TGTGCCTGGAGTGTTACTAGCGACGAGCAGTACTTC	CAWSVTSDEQYF
TRBJ1-1	.	.	TRBV6-6	TGTGCCAGCACCTCCAGGGGGAACACTGAAGCTTTCTTT	CASTSRGNTEAFF